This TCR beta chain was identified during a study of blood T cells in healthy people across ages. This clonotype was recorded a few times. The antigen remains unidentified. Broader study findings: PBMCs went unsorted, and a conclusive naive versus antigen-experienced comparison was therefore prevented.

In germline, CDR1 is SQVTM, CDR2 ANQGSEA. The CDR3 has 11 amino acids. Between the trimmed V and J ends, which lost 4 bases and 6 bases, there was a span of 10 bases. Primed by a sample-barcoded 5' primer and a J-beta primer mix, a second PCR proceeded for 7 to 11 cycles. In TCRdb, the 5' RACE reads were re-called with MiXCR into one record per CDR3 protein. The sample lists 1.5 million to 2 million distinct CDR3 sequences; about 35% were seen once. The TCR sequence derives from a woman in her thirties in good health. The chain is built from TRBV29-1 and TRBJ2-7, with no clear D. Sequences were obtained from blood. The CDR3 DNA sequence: TGCAGCGTTGTGGGTCAGCTCGAGCAGTACTTC. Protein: CSVVGQLEQYF.